These T cell receptor beta chains were read from a single sample in a study of glioma-infiltrating T cells after dendritic cell vaccination. This table comes from immunoSEQ multiplex PCR, and its TCRdb copy is limited to in-frame clones, with some not included. The sample carries tens of thousands of clones, almost 85% recorded once. Sequences were derived from blood, sampled before dendritic cell vaccination. Source of these receptors: a human donor with glioblastoma. The CDR3 runs from the conserved cysteine through the conserved F or W. D genes are given only for firm matches. Not all rows give a size; the values are once, few, many and, for expanded clones, a class.

j_call v_call d_call clone_size cdr3_aa cdr3_nt
TRBJ2-2 TRBV19 . . CASFQTNTGELFF TGTGCCAGTTTTCAGACGAACACCGGGGAGCTGTTTTTT
TRBJ2-1 TRBV19 TRBD2 . CASSKAGTSGSDEQFF TGTGCCAGTAGTAAGGCCGGGACTAGCGGGAGTGATGAGCAGTTCTTC
TRBJ2-3 TRBV18 . once CASSPSGSDTQYF TGTGCCAGCTCACCGAGCGGTTCAGATACGCAGTATTTT
TRBJ1-2 TRBV19 . . CASSIGGQANYGYTF TGTGCCAGTAGTATAGGGGGCCAAGCTAACTATGGCTACACCTTC
TRBJ1-3 TRBV18 . few CATTSGGYYSGNTIYF TGTGCCACCACGAGCGGGGGATACTACTCTGGAAACACCATATATTTT
TRBJ2-5 TRBV5-4 TRBD2 . CASSSTSGEETQYF TGTGCCAGCAGCTCGACTAGCGGGGAAGAGACCCAGTACTTC
TRBJ1-2 TRBV27 TRBD1 . CASSAMGQINYGYTF TGTGCCAGCAGTGCGATGGGACAGATTAACTATGGCTACACCTTC
TRBJ1-6 TRBV19 TRBD1 . CASSGRTGGSSPLHF TGTGCCAGTAGTGGGCGGACAGGGGGAAGTTCACCCCTCCACTTT
TRBJ2-7 TRBV5-4 TRBD1 . CASSFTGTGGFGADF TGTGCCAGCAGCTTTACCGGGACAGGGGGCTTTGGGGCTGACTTC
TRBJ1-3 TRBV6-1 . once CASSMGQTGNTIYF TGTGCCAGCAGTATGGGACAAACTGGAAACACCATATATTTT
TRBJ1-2 TRBV20-1 . . CSAREDNGYTF TGCAGTGCTAGAGAAGACAATGGCTACACCTTC
TRBJ1-6 TRBV23-1 . . CASSRVGGEYNSPLHF TGCGCCAGCAGTCGGGTGGGGGGAGAGTATAATTCACCCCTCCACTTT
TRBJ2-4 TRBV2 . . CASSGGAKNIQYF TGTGCCAGCAGTGGAGGGGCCAAAAACATTCAGTACTTC
TRBJ2-6 TRBV6-6 TRBD1 . CASRMTGSGGANVLTF TGTGCCAGCAGGATGACAGGGTCCGGTGGGGCCAACGTCCTGACTTTC
TRBJ1-6 TRBV2 . . CASGATDGIYSPLHF TGTGCCAGTGGTGCGACCGACGGGATTTATTCACCCCTCCACTTT
TRBJ2-1 TRBV5-1 . . CASSSSLTGNSYNEQFF TGCGCCAGCAGCTCGAGCCTGACAGGTAACTCCTACAATGAGCAGTTCTTC
TRBJ1-1 TRBV5-1 . . CASSFGGQWTEAFF TGCGCCAGCAGCTTCGGGGGGCAATGGACTGAAGCTTTCTTT
TRBJ1-1 TRBV19 . . CASSDFVPGAFF TGTGCCAGTAGTGACTTCGTTCCCGGAGCTTTCTTT
TRBJ1-6 TRBV30 . . CAWSSTGPSPLHF TGTGCCTGGAGTTCGACAGGACCCTCACCCCTCCACTTT
TRBJ2-3 TRBV4-2 TRBD2 . CASSQGTSGDTDTQYF TGTGCCAGCAGCCAGGGGACTAGCGGGGACACAGATACGCAGTATTTT
TRBJ1-6 TRBV6-5 TRBD1 . CASNPRDRDNSPLHF TGTGCCAGCAACCCGCGGGACAGGGACAATTCACCCCTCCACTTT
TRBJ2-3 TRBV27 TRBD2 . CASSLFGTSGTDTQYF TGTGCCAGCAGTTTATTCGGGACTAGCGGGACAGATACGCAGTATTTT
TRBJ2-5 TRBV5-1 TRBD1 . CASSKDDRAAGETQYF TGCGCCAGCAGCAAGGACGACAGGGCGGCAGGGGAGACCCAGTACTTC
TRBJ2-3 TRBV5-6 . . CASSLGGQGTDTQYF TGTGCCAGCAGCTTGGGGGGGCAGGGGACAGATACGCAGTATTTT
TRBJ1-4 TRBV18 . . CASSLGLGNEKLFF TGTGCCAGCTCACTGGGACTGGGGAATGAAAAACTGTTTTTT
TRBJ1-5 TRBV7-2 . . CASSLSRDQPQHF TGTGCCAGCAGCTTATCCAGGGATCAGCCCCAGCATTTT
TRBJ2-3 TRBV5-1 . . CASSEGAGTDTQYF TGCGCCAGCAGCGAAGGGGCAGGCACAGATACGCAGTATTTT
TRBJ1-2 TRBV6-5 . . CASRTGNNYGYTF TGTGCCAGCCGAACAGGCAATAACTATGGCTACACCTTC
TRBJ2-3 TRBV20-1 . once CSARGPKYF TGCAGTGCTAGAGGTCCAAAGTATTTT
TRBJ2-5 TRBV7-9 TRBD1 . CASSPGQGYQETQYF TGTGCCAGCAGCCCAGGACAGGGGTACCAAGAGACCCAGTACTTC
TRBJ2-7 TRBV5-5 TRBD1 . CASSANRGPGEQYF TGTGCCAGCAGCGCGAACAGGGGGCCGGGCGAGCAGTACTTC
TRBJ1-2 TRBV5-6 . . CASSWDKLVYGYTF TGTGCCAGCAGCTGGGACAAACTTGTCTATGGCTACACCTTC
TRBJ2-1 TRBV6-5 . . CASRFPNNEQFF TGTGCCAGCAGGTTCCCTAACAATGAGCAGTTCTTC
TRBJ2-1 TRBV4-1 TRBD2 . CASTPMGGGYNEQFF TGCGCCAGCACCCCAATGGGCGGGGGGTACAATGAGCAGTTCTTC
TRBJ1-4 TRBV5-8 TRBD1 . CASSLMGQGGEKLFF TGTGCCAGCAGCCTAATGGGACAGGGAGGTGAAAAACTGTTTTTT
TRBJ2-1 TRBV4-2 TRBD2 . CASSQLAGTSSYNEQFF TGTGCCAGCAGCCAACTAGCGGGGACGAGCTCCTACAATGAGCAGTTCTTC